These 20 T cell receptor beta chains were all obtained from the same sample, sequenced in a study of blood T cells in healthy people across ages. Using a J-beta primer mix together with a sample-barcoded 5' primer, a second PCR was run for roughly 6 to 11 cycles. TCRdb re-called the 5' RACE reads through MiXCR, storing one row per CDR3 protein. The table lists approximately 1,000,000 distinct CDR3 sequences, more than 30% of them singletons. The sequenced sample was blood. These receptors were collected from a young man in good health.

V usage is TRBV7-9 and J usage is TRBJ1-1; D is perhaps TRBD1 (5 bases). CDR1 is SEHNR, CDR2 FQNEAQ, per germline (reference sequence). Trimming took off 2 bases at V and 4 bases at J, with 14 bases between the two ends. The CDR3 has 15 residues. CDR3 nucleotide sequence: TGTGCCAGCAGCTTAACTACAGGATTCGGCACTGAAGCTTTCTTT. Translated: CASSLTTGFGTEAFF.

In its sample, this clonotype was seen a few times. V usage is TRBV9 and J usage is TRBJ1-5; a weak D match, TRBD1 (6 bases). V was clipped by 7 bases and J by 4 bases, with 12 bases between them. Germline-derived CDR1 and CDR2 are SGDLS and YYNGEE. The CDR3 sequence is 13 residues long. This chain's CDR3 is CASGGGGNQPQHF. CDR3 sequence (DNA): TGTGCCAGCGGCGGGGGCGGAAATCAGCCCCAGCATTTT.

This clonotype has more than one count but fewer than ten. The chain couples TRBV4-3 to TRBJ1-4, with D possibly matching TRBD1 (5 bases). CDR1 and CDR2 from the germline V gene are LGHNA and YSLEER. The CDR3 has 16 amino acids. The V and J ends lost 6 bases and 0 bases respectively, with 14 bases between them. CDR3 protein: CASSTRGRSTNEKLFF. CDR3 nucleotides: TGCGCCAGCAGTACAAGGGGCCGCTCAACTAATGAAAAACTGTTTTTT.

J is TRBJ1-1 and V is TRBV12-3 or TRBV12-4, with a possible D match to TRBD1 (5 bases). This CDR3 contains 13 residues. V was cut by 5 bases and J by 6 bases, with 13 bases left in between. The CDR3 nucleotides are TGTGCCAGCAGTCTAAATCAGGGTCCTGAAGCTTTCTTT. Translated: CASSLNQGPEAFF.

The rearrangement joins TRBV7-2 to TRBJ2-1; 8 positions match TRBD2. The CDR3 loop spans 15 amino acids. CDR1 and CDR2 from the germline V gene are SGHTA and FQGNSA. J gave up 5 bases and V 2 bases, and 5 bases lay outside the gene matches. This chain's CDR3 is CASSLPGLGDNEQFF. DNA for the CDR3: TGTGCCAGCAGCTTACCGGGACTAGGTGACAATGAGCAGTTCTTC.

The chain carries TRBV6-1 and TRBJ2-7; the D gene is possibly TRBD1 (5 bases). The CDR3 covers 15 residues. The ends were cut back, 5 bases at V and 3 bases at J, with 17 bases in the middle. Per germline, CDR1 MNHNS and CDR2 SASEGT. The CDR3 is CASSISRVGDYEQYF. The CDR3 nucleotides read TGTGCCAGCAGTATTTCCAGGGTGGGTGACTACGAGCAGTACTTC.

This clonotype was seen more than once but under ten times. The chain employs TRBV18 and TRBJ1-2, with 7 bases identical to TRBD1. V was clipped by 6 bases and J by 8 bases; unmatched bases: 12. This CDR3 is 14 amino acids long. Germline CDR1 is KGHSH and CDR2 is LQKENI. For the CDR3, the DNA is TGTGCCAGCTCCCTTCCGGGACAGTATACAGGCTACACCTTC. Protein: CASSLPGQYTGYTF. Full variable domain (missing parts from reference TRBV18 and TRBJ1-2): NAGVMQNPRHLVRRRGQEARLRCSPMKGHSHVYWYRQLPEEGLKFMVYLQKENIIDESGMPKERFSAEFPKEGPSILRIQQVVRGDSAAYFCASSLPGQYTGYTFGSGTRLTVV.

This clonotype has only a few counts. This could be a read error, since a much larger clone is one nucleotide away. The chain employs TRBV18 and TRBJ2-1; TRBD2 is a possible D gene (6 bases). Trimming removed 6 bases from V and 13 bases from J, with 16 bases in between. The CDR3 totals 12 residues. Germline-derived CDR1 and CDR2 are KGHSH and LQKENI. CDR3 loop: CASSPTRETQFF. The CDR3 DNA follows: TGTGCCAGCTCCCCGACTAGGGAGACCCAGTTCTTC. The whole variable domain, filled in from reference TRBV18 and TRBJ2-1, reads NAGVMQNPRHLVRRRGQEARLRCSPMKGHSHVYWYRQLPEEGLKFMVYLQKENIIDESGMPKERFSAEFPKEGPSILRIQQVVRGDSAAYFCASSPTRETQFFGPGTRLTVL.

This clonotype was seen at least ten times. V is TRBV20-1 and J is TRBJ2-7; D is possibly TRBD1 (6 bases). The V gene's germline CDR1 is DFQATT and CDR2 SNEGSKA (reference sequence). V dropped 5 bases and J dropped 5 bases, with 13 bases sitting between them. This CDR3 is 12 amino acids long. As DNA, the CDR3 is TGCAGTGCTGACCCCGACAGGAACGAGCAGTACTTC. As protein: CSADPDRNEQYF.

In its sample, this clonotype was seen a few times. The V and J genes are TRBV20-1 and TRBJ1-5; D not certain. The CDR3 is 12 residues long. Trimming removed 4 bases from V and 2 bases from J, with 6 bases in between. The V gene's germline CDR1 is DFQATT and CDR2 SNEGSKA (reference sequence). The CDR3 sequence is CSAMQGNQPQHF. CDR3 DNA: TGCAGTGCTATGCAGGGCAATCAGCCCCAGCATTTT.

This clonotype was seen a few times. The gene calls are TRBV10-3 and TRBJ2-2, with 12 bases fitting TRBD2. V was clipped by 7 bases and J by 4 bases; unmatched bases: 7. The CDR3 sequence is 16 residues long. CDR1 is ENHRY, CDR2 SYGVKD, per germline. Here the CDR3 reads CAINTPGLAGTGELFF. CDR3 DNA sequence: TGTGCCATCAACACGCCGGGACTAGCGGGCACCGGGGAGCTGTTTTTT.

This clonotype appeared a few times. Written as DNA, the CDR3 is TGCAGTGCTAATCTGGGAGGGGGCAACGGTGGCTACACCTTC. Its protein product is CSANLGGGNGGYTF. This sequence joins TRBV20-1 and TRBJ1-2; TRBD1 agrees at 7 bases. V lost 4 bases to trimming and J lost 7 bases; unmatched junction nucleotides: 12. The CDR3 has 14 residues. Germline assignment: CDR1 DFQATT and CDR2 SNEGSKA (reference sequence).

Note on this clonotype: This sequence may be a read error, since a much larger clone differs from it by one base. V gene TRBV3-1 combines with J gene TRBJ2-5, with TRBD2 as a possible D gene (6 bases). The CDR3 loop spans 14 amino acids. With 6 bases removed from V and 5 bases from J, the gap between germline ends came to 16 bases. Germline V CDR1 and CDR2: LGHDT, YNNKEL (reference sequence). Written as DNA, the CDR3 is TGTGCCAGCAGAGGGACTGAGGGGTCGGAGACCCAGTACTTC. This translates into CASRGTEGSETQYF.

The genes are TRBV6-2 or TRBV6-3 and TRBJ1-1; 7 nucleotides match TRBD1. The V gene end was trimmed by 6 bases and the J gene end by 4 bases; junction bases not matched to a gene: 11. Germline V CDR1 and CDR2: MNHEY, SVGEGT. This CDR3 contains 15 residues. CDR3 DNA: TGTGCCAGCAGCTCCCCCGGGGACAGCCTCACTGAAGCTTTCTTT. It is translated as CASSSPGDSLTEAFF.

This clonotype was observed once. The chain recombines TRBV7-9 with TRBJ1-2, with D perhaps TRBD1 (5 bases). Trimming removed 5 bases at V and 1 base at J, with 17 bases between. The CDR3 sequence is 16 residues long. Germline CDR1 SEHNR, CDR2 FQNEAQ (reference sequence). In nucleotides, the CDR3 is TGTGCCAGCAGCCCCCGACAAGCAGGGTATAACTATGGCTACACCTTC. Translated: CASSPRQAGYNYGYTF. The full variable domain, completed using reference TRBV7-9 and TRBJ1-2, is DTGVSQNPRHKITKRGQNVTFRCDPISEHNRLYWYRQTLGQGPEFLTYFQNEAQLEKSRLLSDRFSAERPKGSFSTLEIQRTEQGDSAMYLCASSPRQAGYNYGYTFGSGTRLTVV.

This chain joins TRBV20-1 and TRBJ2-3; D is ambiguous. V gave up 1 base and J gave up 0 bases, with 14 bases separating them. The CDR3 sequence is 16 residues long. Germline-derived CDR1 and CDR2 are DFQATT and SNEGSKA (reference sequence). CDR3 protein: CSARVSTLSSTDTQYF. The CDR3 DNA sequence: TGCAGTGCTAGAGTCTCGACACTTTCTAGCACAGATACGCAGTATTTT.

The chain has TRBV14 and TRBJ2-3; no clear D. Germline values: CDR1 SGHDN, CDR2 FVKESK. The CDR3 is 15 residues long. V was shortened by 3 bases and J by 5 bases, with 15 bases between the two germline ends. CDR3 region: CASSHLGNWGDTQYF. The CDR3 nucleotides are TGTGCCAGCAGCCATTTGGGCAACTGGGGAGATACGCAGTATTTT.

This clonotype was recorded many times. The rearrangement links TRBV7-6 to TRBJ2-1; TRBD1 matches at 8 bases. The CDR3 length is 16 residues. The trim removed 1 base at V and 1 base at J, leaving 3 bases unmatched. Germline assignment: CDR1 SGHVS and CDR2 FNYEAQ. Written as DNA, the CDR3 is TGTGCCAGCAGCTTAGAGGGACAGGCTTCCTACAATGAGCAGTTCTTC. Translation: CASSLEGQASYNEQFF.

This clonotype was observed a few times. This CDR3 is CASKVDGAANYGYTF. CDR3 DNA sequence: TGTGCCAGCAAGGTCGACGGGGCAGCTAACTATGGCTACACCTTC. This sequence joins TRBV6-5 and TRBJ1-2; possible D gene TRBD1, 5 bases. V dropped 7 bases and J dropped 0 bases, with 15 bases sitting between them. Germline CDR1 and CDR2: MNHEY and SVGAGI. The CDR3 consists of 15 residues.

The chain carries TRBV6-1 and TRBJ1-2; no firm D call. The CDR3 loop spans 13 amino acids. Germline lookup yields CDR1 MNHNS and CDR2 SASEGT. Between the trimmed V and J ends, which lost 3 bases and 4 bases, there was a span of 9 bases. The CDR3 protein is CASSDGSGYGYTF. CDR3 in DNA: TGTGCCAGCAGTGACGGGTCCGGCTATGGCTACACCTTC.